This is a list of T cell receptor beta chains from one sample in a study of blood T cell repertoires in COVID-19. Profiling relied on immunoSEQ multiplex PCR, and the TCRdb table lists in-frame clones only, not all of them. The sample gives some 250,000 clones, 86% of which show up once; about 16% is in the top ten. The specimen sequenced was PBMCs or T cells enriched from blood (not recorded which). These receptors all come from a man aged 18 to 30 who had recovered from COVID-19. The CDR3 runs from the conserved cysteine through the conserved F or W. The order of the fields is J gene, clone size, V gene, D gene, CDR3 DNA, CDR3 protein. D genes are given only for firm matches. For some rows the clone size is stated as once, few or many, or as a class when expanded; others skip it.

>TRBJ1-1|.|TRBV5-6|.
TGTGCCAGCAGCACGACAGTGAACACTGAAGCTTTCTTT
CASSTTVNTEAFF
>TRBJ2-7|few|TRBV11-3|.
TGTGCCAGCAGCTTAGGAGGCCAGCTCTCCTACGAGCAGTACTTC
CASSLGGQLSYEQYF
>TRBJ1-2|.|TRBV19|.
TGTGCCAGTAGTACCCAGGGGAAGCGGTATGGCTACACCTTC
CASSTQGKRYGYTF
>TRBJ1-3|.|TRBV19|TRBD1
TGTGCCAGTAGTATAGGCGGGACAGTCTCTGGAAACACCATATATTTT
CASSIGGTVSGNTIYF
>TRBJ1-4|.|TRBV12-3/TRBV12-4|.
TGTGCCAGCAAATACGGGAGTAATGAAAAACTGTTTTTT
CASKYGSNEKLFF
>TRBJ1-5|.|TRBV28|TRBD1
TGTGCCAGCAGTTTTGATACAGGACAGGGTGTAACCCACCAGCCCCAGCATTTT
CASSFDTGQGVTHQPQHF
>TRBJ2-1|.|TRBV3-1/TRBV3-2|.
TGTGCCAGCAGCCGGGGGCGCAATGAGCAGTTCTTC
CASSRGRNEQFF
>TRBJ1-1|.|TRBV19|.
TGTGCCAGTAGCCCAGGGCGAGTTGAAGCTTTCTTT
CASSPGRVEAFF
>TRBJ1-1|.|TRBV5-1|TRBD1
TGCGCCAGCAGCCTAACAGGGGCACCCGAAGCTTTCTTT
CASSLTGAPEAFF
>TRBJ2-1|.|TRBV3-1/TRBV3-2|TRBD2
TGTGCCAGCAGCCAAGCCCCTTCCGGGGGGTACAATGAGCAGTTCTTC
CASSQAPSGGYNEQFF
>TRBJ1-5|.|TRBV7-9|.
TGTGCCAGCAGCCTAACAGGTCAAAATCAGCCCCAGCATTTT
CASSLTGQNQPQHF
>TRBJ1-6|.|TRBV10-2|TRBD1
TGCGCCAGCAGGGAAACGGACAGGTCACCCCTCCACTTT
CASRETDRSPLHF
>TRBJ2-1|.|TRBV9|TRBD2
TGTGCCAGCAGCGTAGCGGCTAGCGGGAAAGGTGAGCAGTTCTTC
CASSVAASGKGEQFF
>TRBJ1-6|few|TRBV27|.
TGTGCCAGCAGCTTAGCCAGGGTCCGGAATTCACCCCTCCACTTT
CASSLARVRNSPLHF
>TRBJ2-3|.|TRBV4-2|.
TGTGCCAGCAGCCAAGACCGGGATACGCAGTATTTT
CASSQDRDTQYF
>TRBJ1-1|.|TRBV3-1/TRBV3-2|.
TGTGCCAGCGGGAGACAGGAGAACACTGAAGCTTTCTTT
CASGRQENTEAFF
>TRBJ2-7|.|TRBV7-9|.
TGTGCCAGCAGCTGGGGCAAGACCTACGAGCAGTACTTC
CASSWGKTYEQYF
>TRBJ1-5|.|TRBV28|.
TGTGCCAGCAGCCCCATGAGGGTAGCTAGCAATCAGCCCCAGCATTTT
CASSPMRVASNQPQHF
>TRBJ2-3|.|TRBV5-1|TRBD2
TGCGCCAGCAGCTTGGAAGGCCAGCGGGAGGGCCGAAATACGCAGTATTTT
CASSLEGQREGRNTQYF
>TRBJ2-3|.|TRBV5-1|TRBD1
TGCGCCAGCACCCTGACGGGACAGGGGGCTTCAGATACGCAGTATTTT
CASTLTGQGASDTQYF
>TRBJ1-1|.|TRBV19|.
TGTGCCAGTAGTATAGTGGGGCGGACAGTAGAAGCTTTCTTT
CASSIVGRTVEAFF
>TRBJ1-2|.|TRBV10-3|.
TGTGCCATCAGTGAGTCGACCGGGGGAGGCGATGGCTACACCTTC
CAISESTGGGDGYTF
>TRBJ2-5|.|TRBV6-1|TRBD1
TGTGCCAGCAGTGACGGGACAGGGGGGTACCAAGAGACCCAGTACTTC
CASSDGTGGYQETQYF
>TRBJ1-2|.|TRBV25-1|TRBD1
TGTGCCAGCAGCGCGACAGGGATTATGGCGGACGCGTGGGGCTACACCTTC
CASSATGIMADAWGYTF
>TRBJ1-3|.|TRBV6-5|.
TGTGCCAGCAGTTACTGGGTGCAGGGGGGAAACACCATATATTTT
CASSYWVQGGNTIYF
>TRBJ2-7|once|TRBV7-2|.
TGTGCCAGCAGCTTACGAGCGAGAGAGCAGTACTTC
CASSLRAREQYF
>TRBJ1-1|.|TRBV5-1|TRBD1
TGCGCCAGCAGCTTGGGACAGGGATACACTGAAGCTTTCTTT
CASSLGQGYTEAFF
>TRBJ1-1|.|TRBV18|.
TGTGCCAGCTCACCACAGGGAGGCACTGAAGCTTTCTTT
CASSPQGGTEAFF
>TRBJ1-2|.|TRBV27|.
TGTGCCAGCAGGGGGTACAGGGATGGCTACACCTTC
CASRGYRDGYTF
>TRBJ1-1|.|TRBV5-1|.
TGCGCCAGCAGCTTGGAGCCCGGTTACACTGAAGCTTTCTTT
CASSLEPGYTEAFF
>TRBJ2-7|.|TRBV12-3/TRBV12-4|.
TGTGCCAGCAGTCCCGGGGTCGAGCAGTACTTC
CASSPGVEQYF
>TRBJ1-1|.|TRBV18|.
TGTGCCAGCTCACCACCGTCAGTGGCGGACACTGAAGCTTTCTTT
CASSPPSVADTEAFF
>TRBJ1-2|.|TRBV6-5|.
TGTGCCAGCAGCCGCCGGGGGACCTATGGCTACACCTTC
CASSRRGTYGYTF
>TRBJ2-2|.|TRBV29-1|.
TGCAGCGTCGAAACACAGGGCAGGGGGGTAAACACCGGGGAGCTGTTTTTT
CSVETQGRGVNTGELFF
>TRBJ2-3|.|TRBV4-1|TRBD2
TGCGCCAGCAGCCCCGGACTAGCGGTCACAGATACGCAGTATTTT
CASSPGLAVTDTQYF
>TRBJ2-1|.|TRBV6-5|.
TGTGCCAGCGCAGTTCGCTCCTACAATGAGCAGTTCTTC
CASAVRSYNEQFF
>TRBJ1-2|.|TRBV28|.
TGTGCCAGCAGTTCACCAACACTCATGCTTGACAAGATCTATGGCTACACCTTC
CASSSPTLMLDKIYGYTF
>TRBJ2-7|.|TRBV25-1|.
TGTGCCAGCAGTGATCGGAGGTCGTCCTCCTACGAGCAGTACTTC
CASSDRRSSSYEQYF
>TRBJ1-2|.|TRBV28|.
TGTGCCAGCTTAAACAGGGAAACAAATGGCTACACCTTC
CASLNRETNGYTF
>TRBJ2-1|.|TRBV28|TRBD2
TGTGCCAGCTGCTGGGCGGGGGGCTCGGGAAATGAGCAGTTCTTC
CASCWAGGSGNEQFF
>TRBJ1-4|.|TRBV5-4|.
TGTGCCAGCAGCTTGGGACCCAAGGGGGCAACTAATGAAAAACTGTTTTTT
CASSLGPKGATNEKLFF
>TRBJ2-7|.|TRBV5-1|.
TGCGCCAGCAGCGCGGGATCAAACTACGAGCAGTACTTC
CASSAGSNYEQYF
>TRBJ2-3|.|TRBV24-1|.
TGTGCCACCACGGCGGGATCGGAAGATACGCAGTATTTT
CATTAGSEDTQYF
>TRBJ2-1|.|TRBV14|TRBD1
TGTGCCAGCAGCCGGGACAGGGGGCTGGGTGAGCAGTTCTTC
CASSRDRGLGEQFF
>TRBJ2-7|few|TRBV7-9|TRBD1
TGTGCCAGCAGCCTCGGACAGGGGGCGAGTGAGCAGTACTTC
CASSLGQGASEQYF
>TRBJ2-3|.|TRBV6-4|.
TGTGCCAGCAGTGACTCGAATCTCGGGGGGCCAGATACGCAGTATTTT
CASSDSNLGGPDTQYF
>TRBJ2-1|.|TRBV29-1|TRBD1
TGCAGCGTTCGGCCCGGGACAGGGGACTACAATGAGCAGTTCTTC
CSVRPGTGDYNEQFF
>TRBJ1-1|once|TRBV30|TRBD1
TGTGCCTGGAGTGTACCGAATTATAAGGGGGCAGCGGCTGTTGAAGCTTTCTTT
CAWSVPNYKGAAAVEAFF
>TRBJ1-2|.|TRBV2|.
TGTGCCAGCACCACGGGACAAAACTATGGCTACACCTTC
CASTTGQNYGYTF
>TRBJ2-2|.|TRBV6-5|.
TGTGCCAGCAGGAAGACTGGCTTGAACACCGGGGAGCTGTTTTTT
CASRKTGLNTGELFF
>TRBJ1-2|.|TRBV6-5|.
TGTGCCAGCAGTCACGGAGACCCCTATGGCTACACCTTC
CASSHGDPYGYTF
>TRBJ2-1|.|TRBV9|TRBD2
TGTGCCAGCACCATGGGCACTAGCGGGAGCGACAATGAGCAGTTCTTC
CASTMGTSGSDNEQFF